This passage covers 28 T cell receptor beta chains from one sample sequenced in a study of CD8 T cells in Susac syndrome. An amount of RNA that ranged from roughly 0.5 to 1 ug was reverse transcribed with random hexamers. TCRdb re-analysed the immunoSEQ multiplex PCR reads in MiXCR, keeping a single row per CDR3 protein. The table records some 260,000 distinct CDR3 sequences, around 95% of them present only once. Sequenced input: CD4+ T cells from PBMCs. These receptor sequences come from a human donor with multiple sclerosis.

The chain combines TRBV6-5 with TRBJ1-6; D gene uncertain. V dropped 2 bases and J dropped 0 bases, with 14 bases sitting between them. The CDR3 runs 18 residues. Germline-derived CDR1 and CDR2 are MNHEY and SVGAGI. The CDR3 bases are TGTGCCAGCAGTTACCGTCGCAGCCCGAGCTCCTATAATTCACCCCTCCACTTT. Amino acid sequence: CASSYRRSPSSYNSPLHF.

The chain combines TRBV6-1 with TRBJ2-5; 12 bases are a match to TRBD2. Trimming cost V 1 base and J 3 bases; bases outside gene matches: 6. The CDR3 has 17 amino acids. Germline V gives CDR1 MNHNS, CDR2 SASEGT. The CDR3 sequence is CASSEVLRLAGEETQYF. The DNA of the CDR3 is TGTGCCAGCAGTGAAGTTCTGAGACTAGCGGGAGAAGAGACCCAGTACTTC.

The V and J genes are TRBV30 and TRBJ1-2; D is possibly TRBD1 (6 bases). CDR1 and CDR2 from the germline V gene are GTSNPN and SVGIG (reference sequence). Deletions cut 4 bases from V and 6 bases from J, with 12 bases between. CDR3 length equals 12 residues. In DNA form, the CDR3 reads TGTGCCTGGATCGTGGGGGGCGATGGCTACACCTTC. It codes for CAWIVGGDGYTF.

The rearrangement links TRBV2 to TRBJ1-2; D unresolved. The CDR3 is 15 amino acids. Trimming took 2 bases from V and 4 from J, leaving 14 bases between them. Germline V CDR1 and CDR2: SNHLY, FYNNEI. Here the CDR3 reads CASSEKRSAGYGYTF. In DNA, the CDR3 is TGTGCCAGCAGTGAAAAGCGTTCAGCGGGCTATGGCTACACCTTC.

The chain combines TRBV7-3 with TRBJ2-1; D possibly corresponds to TRBD2 (6 bases). Germline CDR1 is SGHTA and CDR2 is FQGTGA. Trimming stripped 7 bases from V and 6 bases from J, with 16 bases between. CDR3 length equals 14 residues. The CDR3 sequence: CASNWRGGGNEQFF. Written as DNA, the CDR3 is TGTGCCAGCAACTGGAGGGGAGGAGGCAATGAGCAGTTCTTC.

DNA of the CDR3: TGTGCCAGCAGTTCAGGACAGGGGTTGGCTAATGAAAAACTGTTTTTT. It specifies CASSSGQGLANEKLFF. This sequence joins TRBV27 and TRBJ1-4; 9 bases map to TRBD1. This CDR3 is 16 amino acids long. V shed 4 bases and J 3 bases; nucleotides not matched to a gene: 6. Germline V gene data show CDR1 as MNHEY and CDR2 as SMNVEV (reference sequence). The entire variable domain, with the rest obtained from reference TRBV27 and TRBJ1-4, is as follows: EAQVTQNPRYLITVTGKKLTVTCSQNMNHEYMSWYRQDPGLGLRQIYYSMNVEVTDKGDVPEGYKVSRKEKRNFPLILESPSPNQTSLYFCASSSGQGLANEKLFFGSGTQLSVL.

The chain employs TRBV6-1 and TRBJ2-5; TRBD2 agrees at 13 bases. This CDR3 comprises 18 residues. With V trimmed by 6 bases and J by 5 bases, 15 bases remained unmatched. Germline values: CDR1 MNHNS, CDR2 SASEGT. CDR3 nucleotide sequence: TGTGCCAGCAGCTCTAATCCGACTAGCGGGAGGCCGAGGGAGACCCAGTACTTC. This sequence encodes CASSSNPTSGRPRETQYF.

The chain combines TRBV4-1 with TRBJ2-4; a weak D match, TRBD1 (6 bases). Germline V gene lookup returns CDR1 MGHRA and CDR2 YSYEKL. The CDR3 covers 18 residues. V lost 0 bases to trimming and J lost 0 bases, with 15 bases between them. The CDR3 loop is CASSQDRAQGLAKNIQYF. The CDR3 DNA sequence: TGCGCCAGCAGCCAAGACCGAGCACAGGGTCTAGCCAAAAACATTCAGTACTTC.

This chain links TRBV3-1 with TRBJ2-3; D is uncertain. This CDR3 has 12 residues. Germline V gene lookup returns CDR1 LGHDT and CDR2 YNNKEL (reference sequence). Trimming took off 4 bases at V and 5 bases at J, with 7 bases between the two ends. CDR3: CASSLLRDTQYF. The CDR3 nucleotides are TGTGCCAGCAGCCTCCTAAGAGATACGCAGTATTTT.

The chain recombines TRBV10-3 with TRBJ2-3; 11 bases agree with TRBD2. Germline loops: CDR1 ENHRY, CDR2 SYGVKD. The CDR3 runs 15 residues. Germline trimming cut 10 bases from V and 1 base from J; bases unmatched to any gene: 7. CDR3 DNA: TGTGCCACCAACCAACTAGCGGGGGGCACAGATACGCAGTATTTT. Protein: CATNQLAGGTDTQYF.

The V gene is TRBV9, the J gene TRBJ2-5, with 9 bases matching TRBD2. Germline V gives CDR1 SGDLS, CDR2 YYNGEE. The CDR3 is made up of 16 amino acids. J was trimmed by 3 bases and V by 0 bases; bases with no gene match: 6. The CDR3, as DNA: TGTGCCAGCAGCGTAGCCCCAGCGGGAGGCGAAGAGACCCAGTACTTC. Residues: CASSVAPAGGEETQYF.

The gene calls are TRBV6-1 and TRBJ2-1; TRBD1 matches at 8 bases. CDR1 MNHNS and CDR2 SASEGT come from the germline V gene. The CDR3 is 16 residues long. Trimming took 5 bases from V and 0 from J; bases not matched to a gene: 6. The CDR3 sequence: CASSKRTGRSYNEQFF. In nucleotides, the CDR3 is TGTGCCAGCAGTAAACGGACAGGGCGCTCCTACAATGAGCAGTTCTTC.

The V and J genes are TRBV30 and TRBJ1-1; TRBD1 is a possible D gene (6 bases). Germline V CDR1 and CDR2: GTSNPN, SVGIG (reference sequence). Trimming pared 4 bases from V and 3 bases from J, leaving 12 bases between. CDR3 length equals 13 residues. CDR3 DNA: TGTGCCTGGATCGGGGGGCGGGACACTGAAGCTTTCTTT. Translated: CAWIGGRDTEAFF.

The rearrangement joins TRBV5-1 to TRBJ2-3; D unresolved. Germline-derived CDR1 and CDR2 are SGHRS and YFSETQ. The CDR3 contains 15 residues. V was shortened by 5 bases and J by 3 bases, with 16 bases between the two germline ends. CDR3 protein: CASRKEPGRTDTQYF. CDR3 DNA: TGCGCCAGCAGGAAAGAGCCCGGTCGTACAGATACGCAGTATTTT.

The chain recombines TRBV20-1 with TRBJ2-6, with D perhaps matching TRBD1 (6 bases). The germline V and J ends were trimmed by 6 bases and 5 bases, with 14 bases remaining between them. This CDR3 spans 14 amino acids. Germline values: CDR1 DFQATT, CDR2 SNEGSKA (reference sequence). Written as DNA, the CDR3 is TGCAGTGCCGCCGGGACACCAAGGGCCAACGTCCTGACTTTC. This sequence encodes CSAAGTPRANVLTF.

The gene calls are TRBV14 and TRBJ1-6; a possible D gene is TRBD1 (5 bases). V dropped 1 base and J dropped 5 bases, with 9 bases sitting between them. This CDR3 is 15 amino acids long. Germline loops: CDR1 SGHDN, CDR2 FVKESK. CDR3 bases: TGTGCCAGCAGCCAAGGACAGCACAATAATTCACCCCTCCACTTT. This codes for CASSQGQHNNSPLHF.

The table lists this clonotype with a count of one. This sequence joins TRBV7-2 and TRBJ2-3, with 7 positions matching TRBD2. Germline lookup yields CDR1 SGHTA and CDR2 FQGNSA. This CDR3 comprises 16 residues. V lost 5 bases, J lost 2 bases, and 10 bases stayed unmatched. The CDR3 is CASSVSGSTLTDTQYF. CDR3 bases: TGTGCCAGCAGCGTTAGCGGGTCAACCCTCACAGATACGCAGTATTTT. Together with reference TRBV7-2 and TRBJ2-3, the CDR3 gives the full variable domain: GAGVSQSPSNKVTEKGKDVELRCDPISGHTALYWYRQSLGQGLEFLIYFQGNSAPDKSGLPSDRFSAERTGGSVSTLTIQRTQQEDSAVYLCASSVSGSTLTDTQYFGPGTRLTVL.

This clonotype was counted once. This chain joins TRBV6-5 and TRBJ2-1; D is possibly TRBD1 or TRBD2 (5 bases each). Germline V gene data show CDR1 as MNHEY and CDR2 as SVGAGI. The V end lost 4 bases, the J end lost 0 bases, and 10 bases lay between the germline ends. CDR3 length: 15 amino acids. CDR3 loop: CASSWTGTSYNEQFF. The CDR3 nucleotides are TGTGCCAGCAGTTGGACCGGGACCTCCTACAATGAGCAGTTCTTC.

The chain employs TRBV29-1 and TRBJ2-7; D is unresolved. The germline CDR1 and CDR2 sequences are SQVTM and ANQGSEA. The CDR3 extends over 15 amino acids. V was cut by 6 bases and J by 2 bases, with 20 bases left in between. CDR3 sequence reads: CSVRNEVSPPYEQYF. Here the CDR3 DNA reads TGCAGCGTCCGTAATGAAGTTTCCCCGCCCTACGAGCAGTACTTC.

The chain joins TRBV9 to TRBJ2-3; the match to TRBD1 covers 8 bases. The ends lost 3 bases at V and 4 bases at J; junction bases unmatched: 7. The length of the CDR3 is 15 residues. Germline CDR1 reads SGDLS; CDR2 reads YYNGEE. CDR3 nucleotide sequence: TGTGCCAGCAGCGGCCTGGCAGGGGGCTCAGATACGCAGTATTTT. Amino acid sequence: CASSGLAGGSDTQYF.

In its sample, this clonotype was seen once. The chain links TRBV7-2 to TRBJ1-5; 7 positions agree with TRBD1. This CDR3 region has 15 residues. The germline CDR1 and CDR2 sequences are SGHTA and FQGNSA. V lost 5 bases, J lost 4 bases, and 8 bases stayed unmatched. The CDR3 sequence: CASSPGPGQNQPQHF. As DNA, the CDR3 is TGTGCCAGCAGCCCCGGCCCGGGACAGAATCAGCCCCAGCATTTT.

The chain uses TRBV28 and TRBJ1-2; the match to TRBD1 covers 7 bases. J lost 8 bases, V lost 6 bases, and 12 bases had no gene match. Per the germline V gene, CDR1 is MDHEN and CDR2 is SYDVKM. The CDR3 sequence is 14 residues long. DNA for the CDR3: TGTGCCAGCAGATCTAACTTACGACAGGGCGGCTACACCTTC. It codes for CASRSNLRQGGYTF.

The gene calls are TRBV7-3 and TRBJ2-2, with TRBD2 identical over 10 bases. Losses at the gene ends were 6 bases for V and 1 base for J; bases not matched to a gene: 5. The CDR3 totals 16 residues. CDR1 is SGHTA and CDR2 is FQGTGA in the germline V gene. The CDR3 region has the DNA TGTGCCAGCAGGTTTTCTAGCGGGGGGAACACCGGGGAGCTGTTTTTT. Encoded protein: CASRFSSGGNTGELFF. Drawing the rest from reference TRBV7-3 and TRBJ2-2, the complete variable domain is GAGVSQTPSNKVTEKGKYVELRCDPISGHTALYWYRQSLGQGPEFLIYFQGTGAADDSGLPNDRFFAVRPEGSVSTLKIQRTERGDSAVYLCASRFSSGGNTGELFFGEGSRLTVL.

V gene TRBV7-2 combines with J gene TRBJ2-3; D perhaps matches TRBD2 (6 bases). V lost 5 bases and J lost 5, with 20 bases in between. The CDR3 has 16 residues. Germline-derived CDR1 and CDR2 are SGHTA and FQGNSA. The DNA for the CDR3 is TGTGCCAGCAGCCCCCCACGGGGGAGGTGGGTAGATACGCAGTATTTT. It translates to CASSPPRGRWVDTQYF.

DNA for the CDR3: TGTGCCTGGAGCGCCGGTGAGGGCTACACCTTC. Its protein is CAWSAGEGYTF. The rearrangement uses TRBV30 and TRBJ1-2; no clear D. The V end lost 3 bases, the J end lost 8 bases, and 10 bases lay between the germline ends. Germline-derived CDR1 and CDR2 are GTSNPN and SVGIG (reference sequence). The CDR3 sequence is 11 residues long.

This clonotype was seen once. CDR3 nucleotide sequence: TGTGCCAGCAGCCAAGTCGTGAACACCGGGGAGCTGTTTTTT. Protein: CASSQVVNTGELFF. This chain connects TRBV3-1 to TRBJ2-2, with D unresolved. Germline CDR1 is LGHDT and CDR2 is YNNKEL (reference sequence). V lost 1 base and J 1 base, leaving 4 bases between the germline ends. The CDR3 length is 14 residues.

This clonotype was detected once. The chain couples TRBV7-8 to TRBJ2-5, with 11 nucleotides matching TRBD2. Trimming took 5 bases from V and 2 from J; bases not matched to a gene: 7. Germline CDR1 SGHVS, CDR2 FQNEAQ. The CDR3 contains 16 residues. CDR3 loop: CASSTRRLAGQETQYF. CDR3 DNA sequence: TGTGCCAGCAGCACCCGTAGACTAGCGGGGCAAGAGACCCAGTACTTC.

This clonotype was observed once. J is TRBJ1-5 and V is TRBV20-1; D is unresolved. Germline V gene data show CDR1 as DFQATT and CDR2 as SNEGSKA (reference sequence). This CDR3 region has 14 residues. Trimming stripped 6 bases from V and 0 bases from J, with 12 bases between. The DNA for the CDR3 is TGCAGTGCCCCCGACCAATATAGCAATCAGCCCCAGCATTTT. Protein sequence: CSAPDQYSNQPQHF.